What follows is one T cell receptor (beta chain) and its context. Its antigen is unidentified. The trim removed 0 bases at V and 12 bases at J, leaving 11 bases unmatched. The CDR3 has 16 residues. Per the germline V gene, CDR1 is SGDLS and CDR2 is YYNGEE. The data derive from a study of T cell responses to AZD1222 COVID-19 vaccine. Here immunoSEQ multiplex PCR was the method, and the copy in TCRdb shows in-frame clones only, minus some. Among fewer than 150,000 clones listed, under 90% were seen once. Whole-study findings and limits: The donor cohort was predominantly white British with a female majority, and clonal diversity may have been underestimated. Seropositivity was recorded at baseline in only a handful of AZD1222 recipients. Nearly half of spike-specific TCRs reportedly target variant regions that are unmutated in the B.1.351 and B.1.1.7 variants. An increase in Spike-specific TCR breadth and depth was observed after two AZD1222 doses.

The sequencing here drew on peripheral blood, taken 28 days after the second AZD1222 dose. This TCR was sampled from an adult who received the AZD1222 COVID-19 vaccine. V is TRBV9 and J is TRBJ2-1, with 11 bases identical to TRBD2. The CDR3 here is CASSVEASGGLMGQFF. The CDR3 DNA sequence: TGTGCCAGCAGCGTAGAAGCTAGCGGGGGGCTCATGGGGCAGTTCTTC.